Sequencing of this T cell receptor beta chain was carried out in a study of blood T cell repertoires in COVID-19. Overall study context: The United States, Italy and Spain were the sources of the acute and convalescent COVID-19 samples. Sources were T cells, B-cell-depleted T cells, or PBMCs; the material itself was cDNA or gDNA.

The V gene end was trimmed by 1 base and the J gene end by 2 bases; junction bases not matched to a gene: 3. CDR1 and CDR2 (germline): MNHNS, SASEGT. This CDR3 region has 15 residues. This clone was found once. TCRdb keeps only in-frame clones here, not all; method: immunoSEQ multiplex PCR. The top ten hold approximately 1.6% of the sample, which has 64,000 or so clones, more than 75% seen once. This chain uses TRBV6-1 with TRBJ1-2; 8 nucleotides align to TRBD1. Sequences were obtained from peripheral blood. This TCR came from a human donor in a cohort sampled during active COVID-19. CDR3 amino acids: CASSEGTGQNYGYTF. As DNA, the CDR3 is TGTGCCAGCAGTGAAGGGACAGGGCAAAACTATGGCTACACCTTC.